This TCR beta chain originates from a study of blood T cell repertoires in COVID-19. Study information: Italy, Spain and the United States were the sources of the convalescent and acute COVID-19 samples. In each case, the material was cDNA or gDNA derived from T cells, B-cell-depleted T cells, or PBMCs.

With 2 bases clipped from V and 3 bases from J, the junction kept 10 bases outside the gene matches. The CDR3 sequence is 16 residues long. The germline CDR1 and CDR2 sequences are SGHVS and FQNEAQ. Produced via immunoSEQ multiplex PCR; TCRdb's table is partial and in-frame only. The table lists roughly 43,000 clones, around 90% of them singletons. The chain has TRBV7-8 and TRBJ2-7; 7 bases map to TRBD1. Sequences were obtained from peripheral blood. The source is a man aged 45 to 65 with active COVID-19. DNA for the CDR3: TGTGCCAGCAGCTTAAAAACCGGGACAGTCTACTACGAGCAGTACTTC. It encodes CASSLKTGTVYYEQYF.